Following are 14 T cell receptor beta chains from one sample sequenced in a study of blood T cell repertoires in COVID-19. Profiled with immunoSEQ multiplex PCR; TCRdb holds only in-frame clones, not every one. The table records 270,000 or so clones, approximately 88% of them present only once. The sequenced sample was peripheral blood. The origin of the receptors is a human donor with COVID-19, enrolled during active disease. The donor label of this sample is uncertain.

The chain employs TRBV5-1 and TRBJ1-1, with D possibly matching TRBD1 (5 bases). Germline-derived CDR1 and CDR2 are SGHRS and YFSETQ. Trimming left V 0 bases short and J 6 bases short, with 15 bases between. The CDR3 loop spans 15 amino acids. In nucleotides, the CDR3 is TGCGCCAGCAGCTTGGACCAGGGAGGAGTCGCTGAAGCTTTCTTT. Amino acid sequence: CASSLDQGGVAEAFF.

V and J are TRBV15 and TRBJ1-2, with D unresolved. Trimming stripped 0 bases from V and 4 bases from J, with 6 bases between. The CDR3 loop spans 13 amino acids. Germline V gene data show CDR1 as LNHNV and CDR2 as YYDKDF (reference sequence). For the CDR3, the DNA is TGTGCCACCAGCAGAGACGGGATCTATGGCTACACCTTC. Translating it yields CATSRDGIYGYTF.

V is TRBV29-1 and J is TRBJ2-3; 9 bases fit TRBD1. Germline CDR1 and CDR2: SQVTM and ANQGSEA. Trimming took 7 bases from V and 2 from J; bases not matched to a gene: 10. There are 15 residues in the CDR3. CDR3: CSADRGRPATDTQYF. In DNA form, the CDR3 reads TGCAGCGCGGACAGGGGCAGGCCGGCCACAGATACGCAGTATTTT.

As for this clone: The identical CDR3 is also encoded by other nucleotide sequences in the sample. J is TRBJ1-1 and V is TRBV11-2; a possible D gene is TRBD1 (5 bases). Trimming shortened V by 3 bases and J by 7 bases, and 9 bases separated the two germline ends. The CDR3 length is 12 residues. Germline V gene sequence: CDR1 SGHAT, CDR2 FQNNGV. CDR3 region: CASSLSTGEAFF. As DNA, the CDR3 is TGTGCCAGCAGCTTGAGTACAGGTGAAGCTTTCTTT. Based on the CDR3 plus reference TRBV11-2 and TRBJ1-1, the full variable domain is EAGVAQSPRYKIIEKRQSVAFWCNPISGHATLYWYQQILGQGPKLLIQFQNNGVVDDSQLPKDRFSAERLKGVDSTLKIQPAKLEDSAVYLCASSLSTGEAFFGQGTRLTVV.

The V gene is TRBV5-4, the J gene TRBJ1-1, with D perhaps TRBD1 (5 bases). This CDR3 is built from 16 residues. Germline V gene sequence: CDR1 SGHNT, CDR2 YYREEE (reference sequence). V gave up 2 bases and J gave up 0 bases, with 14 bases separating them. The CDR3 DNA follows: TGTGCCAGCAGCTTCAGGATGCGACAGTTGAACACTGAAGCTTTCTTT. It codes for CASSFRMRQLNTEAFF.

The J gene is TRBJ2-6, the V gene TRBV7-2; 10 bases map to TRBD1. Germline V lookup: CDR1 SGHTA, CDR2 FQGNSA. CDR3 length: 18 amino acids. Trimming cost V 3 bases and J 0 bases; bases outside gene matches: 5. The CDR3 is CASSFRTGGSSGANVLTF. CDR3 coding DNA: TGTGCCAGCAGCTTCCGGACAGGGGGTAGCTCTGGGGCCAACGTCCTGACTTTC.

The chain links TRBV28 to TRBJ1-2; D perhaps matches TRBD1 (5 bases). The CDR3 sequence is 14 residues long. Germline V gives CDR1 MDHEN, CDR2 SYDVKM. The ends were cut back, 6 bases at V and 7 bases at J, with 18 bases in the middle. The CDR3 DNA sequence: TGTGCCAGCAGCCTCTTAAGGGGAGGTCGTGGCTACACCTTC. This translates into CASSLLRGGRGYTF.

This sequence joins TRBV7-9 and TRBJ2-3, with D uncertain. From germline, CDR1 is SEHNR and CDR2 FQNEAQ (reference sequence). Trimming left V 2 bases short and J 6 bases short, with 6 bases between. This CDR3 contains 12 residues. CDR3 sequence reads: CASSLPVDTQYF. The CDR3 region has the DNA TGTGCCAGCAGCTTACCCGTGGATACGCAGTATTTT.

This clone was observed a handful of times. The chain uses TRBV5-6 and TRBJ2-2; D unresolved. Germline lookup yields CDR1 SGHDT and CDR2 YYEEEE. This CDR3 is built from 14 residues. Trimming took 4 bases from V and 2 from J, leaving 9 bases between them. The CDR3 coding sequence is TGTGCCAGCAGCCGCGCGAGTAACACCGGGGAGCTGTTTTTT. This codes for CASSRASNTGELFF.

The V and J genes are TRBV2 and TRBJ1-1; D is unresolved. V was cut by 2 bases and J by 8 bases, with 9 bases left in between. The CDR3 is 12 amino acids. Germline values: CDR1 SNHLY, CDR2 FYNNEI. The CDR3 spells CASSEMEGEAFF. In DNA, the CDR3 is TGTGCCAGCAGTGAAATGGAGGGAGAAGCTTTCTTT.

J is TRBJ2-1 and V is TRBV7-9; 8 bases are shared with TRBD2. With V trimmed by 1 base and J by 7 bases, 12 bases remained unmatched. The germline CDR1 and CDR2 sequences are SEHNR and FQNEAQ (reference sequence). The length of the CDR3 is 17 residues. The CDR3 is CASSLGRGAGGMNEQFF. CDR3 coding DNA: TGTGCCAGCAGCTTAGGTCGTGGGGCGGGAGGAATGAATGAGCAGTTCTTC.

Turning to this clone: Other nucleotide sequences in the sample specify the same CDR3. The rearrangement uses TRBV30 and TRBJ2-5; 12 positions agree with TRBD2. Trimming at V came to 0 bases and at J to 4 bases, leaving 0 bases not matched to a gene. CDR1 and CDR2 from the germline V gene are GTSNPN and SVGIG (reference sequence). The CDR3 length is 14 residues. For the CDR3, the DNA is TGTGCCTGGAGTGTACTAGCGGGAGGAGAGACCCAGTACTTC. Its protein is CAWSVLAGGETQYF. Supplemented by reference TRBV30 and TRBJ2-5, the full variable domain reads SQTIHQWPATLVQPVGSPLSLECTVEGTSNPNLYWYRQAAGRGLQLLFYSVGIGQISSEVPQNLSASRPQDRQFILSSKKLLLSDSGFYLCAWSVLAGGETQYFGPGTRLLVL.

The V gene is TRBV30, the J gene TRBJ1-5, with 11 bases identical to TRBD1. Germline trimming cut 6 bases from V and 0 bases from J; bases unmatched to any gene: 4. CDR1 is GTSNPN, CDR2 SVGIG, per germline (reference sequence). This CDR3 has 15 residues. CDR3 bases: TGTGCCTGCACGGACAGGGGGCCTAGCAATCAGCCCCAGCATTTT. Translation gives CACTDRGPSNQPQHF. The full variable domain, its missing parts supplied by reference TRBV30 and TRBJ1-5, is SQTIHQWPATLVQPVGSPLSLECTVEGTSNPNLYWYRQAAGRGLQLLFYSVGIGQISSEVPQNLSASRPQDRQFILSSKKLLLSDSGFYLCACTDRGPSNQPQHFGDGTRLSIL.

The chain uses TRBV9 and TRBJ2-5; D is perhaps TRBD1 (5 bases). V was shortened by 0 bases and J by 5 bases, with 11 bases between the two germline ends. CDR1 and CDR2 (germline): SGDLS, YYNGEE. The length of the CDR3 is 14 residues. The CDR3 loop is CASSVGGFEETQYF. CDR3 nucleotides: TGTGCCAGCAGCGTAGGGGGCTTTGAGGAGACCCAGTACTTC.